Presented here are 30 T cell receptor beta chains from one specimen sequenced in a study of blood T cell repertoires in COVID-19 (dated by TCRdb to 2019 to 2021). Library method: the immunoSEQ multiplex PCR assay. TCRdb limited this immuneACCESS table to in-frame rearrangements with V and J called. A share of clones is missing; checked studies link under half to unresolved V genes, and the rest is unexplained. The sample data list about 260,000 clones, and roughly nine tenths of these were observed just once. Around 9.1% of the sample lies in the top ten. Material for sequencing was peripheral blood. These TCRs come from a man in his forties who had recovered from COVID-19.

The chain has TRBV10-2 and TRBJ2-7; 12 bases line up with TRBD2. This CDR3 spans 16 amino acids. CDR1 and CDR2 (germline): WSHSY, SAAADI. The V gene end was trimmed by 5 bases and the J gene end by 3 bases; junction bases not matched to a gene: 8. As DNA, the CDR3 is TGCGCCAGCAGTTCGACTAGCGGGAGACCCTTCTACGAGCAGTACTTC. Translation gives CASSSTSGRPFYEQYF.

The chain joins TRBV2 to TRBJ2-7; a weak D match, TRBD1 (5 bases). Looked up from germline, CDR1 is SNHLY and CDR2 is FYNNEI. V dropped 5 bases and J dropped 3 bases, with 8 bases sitting between them. This CDR3 is 12 amino acids long. The CDR3 bases are TGTGCCAGCAGTAGACAGATCTACGAGCAGTACTTC. Its protein product is CASSRQIYEQYF. The full variable domain, completed using reference TRBV2 and TRBJ2-7, is EPEVTQTPSHQVTQMGQEVILRCVPISNHLYFYWYRQILGQKVEFLVSFYNNEISEKSEIFDDQFSVERPDGSNFTLKIRSTKLEDSAMYFCASSRQIYEQYFGPGTRLTVT.

J is TRBJ2-3 and V is TRBV6-6; TRBD1 might be the D (6 bases). The CDR3 runs 16 residues. Germline V lookup: CDR1 MNHNY, CDR2 SVGAGI (reference sequence). V was clipped by 5 bases and J by 1 base, with 16 bases between them. The CDR3 region is CASSRPQGPRTDTQYF. In DNA form, the CDR3 reads TGTGCCAGCAGTCGGCCACAGGGACCCCGCACAGATACGCAGTATTTT.

The V gene is TRBV7-9, the J gene TRBJ1-1; 8 bases line up with TRBD1. In germline, CDR1 is SEHNR, CDR2 FQNEAQ (reference sequence). The CDR3 runs to 14 residues. The trim removed 7 bases at V and 7 bases at J, leaving 11 bases unmatched. The CDR3 loop is CASTFQGAHGEAFF. Here the CDR3 DNA reads TGTGCCAGCACCTTCCAGGGGGCGCATGGTGAAGCTTTCTTT.

V usage is TRBV11-2 and J usage is TRBJ2-7; 9 bases line up with TRBD1. This CDR3 is built from 15 residues. J lost 0 bases, V lost 1 base, and 1 base had no gene match. The germline V gene has CDR1 SGHAT and CDR2 FQNNGV. DNA of the CDR3: TGTGCCAGCAGCTTAGTGGACAGGGGCTCCTACGAGCAGTACTTC. Translated: CASSLVDRGSYEQYF.

V is TRBV29-1 and J is TRBJ1-1, with 9 bases matching TRBD1. The trim removed 7 bases at V and 1 base at J, leaving 1 base unmatched. Per germline, CDR1 SQVTM and CDR2 ANQGSEA. The CDR3 contains 12 residues. The CDR3 spells CSGDRANTEAFF. Written as DNA, the CDR3 is TGCAGCGGGGACAGGGCGAACACTGAAGCTTTCTTT. Complete variable domain (other parts from reference TRBV29-1 and TRBJ1-1): SAVISQKPSRDICQRGTSLTIQCQVDSQVTMMFWYRQQPGQSLTLIATANQGSEATYESGFVIDKFPISRPNLTFSTLTVSNMSPEDSSIYLCSGDRANTEAFFGQGTRLTVV.

This CDR3 reads CASSSPTGVSYEQYF. In nucleotides, the CDR3 is TGTGCCAGCAGTTCCCCTACAGGGGTATCCTACGAGCAGTACTTC. V gene TRBV27 combines with J gene TRBJ2-7, with TRBD1 matching over 7 bases. Trimming at V came to 4 bases and at J to 1 base, leaving 7 bases not matched to a gene. The CDR3 is 15 amino acids. In germline, CDR1 is MNHEY, CDR2 SMNVEV (reference sequence).

This clone came up a few times. The chain employs TRBV2 and TRBJ1-5; 7 bases are a match to TRBD1. In germline, CDR1 is SNHLY, CDR2 FYNNEI. After removal of 3 bases from V and 11 bases from J, the junction contained 4 bases not matched to a gene. CDR3 length: 12 amino acids. The CDR3 loop is CASSDDRVAQHF. CDR3 bases: TGTGCCAGCAGTGACGACAGGGTTGCCCAGCATTTT.

The chain recombines TRBV27 with TRBJ2-2, with D possibly being TRBD1 (6 bases). The CDR3 is 15 residues long. Germline V gene data show CDR1 as MNHEY and CDR2 as SMNVEV (reference sequence). V was pared by 6 bases and J by 4 bases, with 15 bases between. The CDR3 DNA is TGTGCCAGCAGGCCTACAAACAGGGTCACCGGGGAGCTGTTTTTT. This encodes CASRPTNRVTGELFF.

Of note for this clone: Distinct nucleotide sequences in the sample also encode this CDR3. This chain's CDR3 is CASSSRVNSPLHF. CDR3 bases: TGTGCCAGCAGTTCCAGGGTTAATTCACCCCTCCACTTT. The chain recombines TRBV6-5 with TRBJ1-6; D may be TRBD1 (5 bases). The length of the CDR3 is 13 residues. In germline, CDR1 is MNHEY, CDR2 SVGAGI. Trimming stripped 4 bases from V and 6 bases from J, with 7 bases between.

The rearrangement joins TRBV7-8 to TRBJ2-1; the D gene is possibly TRBD1 (6 bases). The CDR3 covers 13 residues. The V gene lost 4 bases and the J gene lost 6 bases, with 10 bases spanning the gap. Germline assignment: CDR1 SGHVS and CDR2 FQNEAQ. DNA for the CDR3: TGTGCCAGCAGCTCCGGGACACCCAATGAGCAGTTCTTC. It encodes CASSSGTPNEQFF.

This clone was detected only a few times. This chain joins TRBV11-1 and TRBJ1-1, with 7 bases aligning to TRBD1. Per germline, CDR1 SGHAT and CDR2 FQDESV (reference sequence). This CDR3 is 14 amino acids long. V trimming: 7 bases; J trimming: 0 bases; junction bases outside the gene matches: 5. DNA for the CDR3: TGTGCCAGCAACCGGGACAGCGTGAACACTGAAGCTTTCTTT. Amino acids: CASNRDSVNTEAFF.

Here the CDR3 DNA reads TGTGCCAGCAGACCCGGACAGAAGTACAATGAGCAGTTCTTC. It translates to CASRPGQKYNEQFF. The rearrangement joins TRBV7-9 to TRBJ2-1, with D perhaps TRBD1 (6 bases). The CDR3 is 14 residues long. Germline values: CDR1 SEHNR, CDR2 FQNEAQ (reference sequence). With 6 bases removed from V and 4 bases from J, the gap between germline ends came to 13 bases.

The gene calls are TRBV20-1 and TRBJ2-7; 8 bases are a match to TRBD2. The germline gives CDR1 DFQATT, CDR2 SNEGSKA (reference sequence). V trimming: 3 bases; J trimming: 9 bases; junction bases outside the gene matches: 4. The CDR3 is 11 residues long. The CDR3: CSASGGVGQYF. CDR3 nucleotide sequence: TGCAGTGCTAGCGGGGGGGTAGGGCAGTACTTC.

The genes are TRBV3-1 (or the pseudogene TRBV3-2) and TRBJ2-2; 16 positions agree with TRBD2. Germline-derived CDR1 and CDR2 are LGHDT and YNNKEL (reference sequence). J lost 0 bases, V lost 4 bases, and 2 bases had no gene match. The CDR3 consists of 18 residues. The CDR3 region has the DNA TGTGCCAGCAGCCTGGGACTAGCGGGGGGGCCGAACACCGGGGAGCTGTTTTTT. This encodes CASSLGLAGGPNTGELFF.

The table lists this clone with a few counts. The genes are TRBV30 and TRBJ2-1, with D perhaps matching TRBD2 (5 bases). Germline V gene sequence: CDR1 GTSNPN, CDR2 SVGIG (reference sequence). This CDR3 spans 15 amino acids. The germline V and J ends were trimmed by 3 bases and 0 bases, with 12 bases remaining between them. The DNA for the CDR3 is TGTGCCTGGAGGCCGGACTCTATCTCCTACAATGAGCAGTTCTTC. Amino acid sequence: CAWRPDSISYNEQFF.

This clone was seen a few times. This chain connects TRBV7-8 to TRBJ1-4; D is undetermined. CDR1 and CDR2 (germline): SGHVS, FQNEAQ. V was clipped by 6 bases and J by 0 bases, with 11 bases between them. The CDR3 consists of 15 residues. The CDR3 DNA is TGTGCCAGCAGGAGTATCCTTGCAACTAATGAAAAACTGTTTTTT. Residues: CASRSILATNEKLFF.

The genes are TRBV5-1 and TRBJ1-4; maybe TRBD1 (5 bases). V was pared by 7 bases and J by 0 bases, with 10 bases between. From germline, CDR1 is SGHRS and CDR2 YFSETQ. This CDR3 region has 14 residues. The CDR3 spells CASRSGATNEKLFF. The CDR3 DNA sequence: TGCGCCAGCCGCTCGGGGGCAACTAATGAAAAACTGTTTTTT.

The chain carries TRBV7-8 and TRBJ1-5; 8 nucleotides agree with TRBD1. The germline V gene encodes CDR1 SGHVS and CDR2 FQNEAQ. J lost 6 bases, V lost 7 bases, and 8 bases had no gene match. The CDR3 has 14 residues. Written as DNA, the CDR3 is TGTGCCAGCATCCCTGGGACAGGAGGTCAGCCCCAGCATTTT. This translates into CASIPGTGGQPQHF.

This chain joins TRBV29-1 and TRBJ1-1, with a weak D call TRBD1 (5 bases). Germline V gene data show CDR1 as SQVTM and CDR2 as ANQGSEA. V was shortened by 4 bases and J by 3 bases, with 18 bases between the two germline ends. This CDR3 region has 15 residues. The chain's CDR3 is CSVASGKGEDTEAFF. In DNA form, the CDR3 reads TGCAGCGTTGCGTCGGGGAAAGGGGAGGACACTGAAGCTTTCTTT. The full variable domain, completed using reference TRBV29-1 and TRBJ1-1, is SAVISQKPSRDICQRGTSLTIQCQVDSQVTMMFWYRQQPGQSLTLIATANQGSEATYESGFVIDKFPISRPNLTFSTLTVSNMSPEDSSIYLCSVASGKGEDTEAFFGQGTRLTVV.

The rearrangement joins TRBV3-1 (or the pseudogene TRBV3-2) to TRBJ1-2; maybe TRBD1 (6 bases). The CDR3 extends over 15 amino acids. Germline-derived CDR1 and CDR2 are LGHDT and YNNKEL (reference sequence). Trimming shortened V by 3 bases and J by 2 bases, and 13 bases separated the two germline ends. CDR3 protein: CASSQTGQMNYGYTF. The CDR3 coding sequence is TGTGCCAGCAGCCAGACCGGACAGATGAACTATGGCTACACCTTC.

This chain links TRBV6-4 with TRBJ2-1, with D tentatively TRBD1 (6 bases). The CDR3 is made up of 14 amino acids. Germline V lookup: CDR1 MRHNA, CDR2 SNTAGT. Deletions cut 0 bases from V and 6 bases from J, with 9 bases between. The CDR3 DNA sequence: TGTGCCAGCAGTGACTCCGCGGACAGCAATGAGCAGTTCTTC. This encodes CASSDSADSNEQFF.

This clone was detected only once. This chain links TRBV7-6 with TRBJ2-7; 14 nucleotides match TRBD2. The ends lost 5 bases at V and 7 bases at J; junction bases unmatched: 7. The CDR3 loop spans 15 amino acids. Germline loops: CDR1 SGHVS, CDR2 FNYEAQ. The CDR3 spells CASSPGTSGSQEQYF. Here the CDR3 DNA reads TGTGCCAGCAGCCCCGGGACTAGCGGGAGTCAAGAGCAGTACTTC.

The J gene is TRBJ2-1, the V gene TRBV19; TRBD2 is a possible D gene (5 bases). The CDR3 extends over 16 amino acids. The germline V gene has CDR1 LNHDA and CDR2 SQIVND (reference sequence). V was pared by 4 bases and J by 1 base, with 14 bases between. The CDR3, as DNA: TGTGCCAGTAGTAACAAGGGCGGGCCTTCCTACAATGAGCAGTTCTTC. Translating gives CASSNKGGPSYNEQFF.

This clone was detected once. The rearrangement links TRBV24-1 to TRBJ2-7; 9 nucleotides line up with TRBD1. The CDR3 loop spans 15 amino acids. Trimming at V came to 4 bases and at J to 4 bases, leaving 7 bases not matched to a gene. The germline V gene has CDR1 KGHDR and CDR2 SFDVKD. CDR3 loop: CATSEPDRGEYEQYF. As DNA, the CDR3 is TGTGCCACCAGTGAACCGGACAGGGGAGAATACGAGCAGTACTTC.

The chain employs TRBV6-2 or TRBV6-3 and TRBJ2-5; D is ambiguous. The CDR3 is 17 residues long. Deletions cut 0 bases from V and 2 bases from J, with 16 bases between. The V gene's germline CDR1 is MNHEY and CDR2 SVGEGT. Written as DNA, the CDR3 is TGTGCCAGCAGTTACTCTAGCACGGCCCCCCAACAAGAGACCCAGTACTTC. Translation gives CASSYSSTAPQQETQYF.

V is TRBV27 and J is TRBJ2-1; TRBD2 agrees at 11 bases. Germline V gene data show CDR1 as MNHEY and CDR2 as SMNVEV (reference sequence). Trimming took 9 bases from V and 5 from J; bases not matched to a gene: 3. The CDR3 runs to 13 residues. The CDR3 protein is CASRLAGHNEQFF. For the CDR3, the DNA is TGTGCCAGTCGACTAGCGGGGCACAATGAGCAGTTCTTC.

The chain uses TRBV5-4 and TRBJ2-7; the D gene is possibly TRBD1 (6 bases). Germline CDR1 and CDR2: SGHNT and YYREEE (reference sequence). This CDR3 contains 13 residues. The ends were cut back, 4 bases at V and 4 bases at J, with 12 bases in the middle. DNA for the CDR3: TGTGCCAGCAGCCCGGGGACATTGTACGAGCAGTACTTC. This encodes CASSPGTLYEQYF.

V gene TRBV19 combines with J gene TRBJ2-7; tentatively, D is TRBD1 (6 bases). CDR1 and CDR2 from the germline V gene are LNHDA and SQIVND (reference sequence). This CDR3 is built from 14 residues. V gave up 6 bases and J gave up 5 bases, with 17 bases separating them. CDR3 region: CASSHRGGGDEQYF. The CDR3 DNA sequence: TGTGCCAGTAGCCACCGAGGGGGTGGCGACGAGCAGTACTTC.

This clone was detected once. This sequence joins TRBV24-1 and TRBJ2-2, with D possibly matching TRBD2 (7 bases). This CDR3 has 15 residues. From germline, CDR1 is KGHDR and CDR2 SFDVKD. Trimming pared 3 bases from V and 3 bases from J, leaving 10 bases between. This CDR3 reads CATSDGGADTGELFF. CDR3 DNA: TGTGCCACCAGTGATGGGGGGGCAGACACCGGGGAGCTGTTTTTT.